This TCR beta chain comes out of a study of shared clonotypes between healthy human individuals. The repertoire was sequenced with immunoSEQ multiplex PCR; TCRdb's copy has only in-frame clones and lacks some. In the table there are roughly 760,000 clones, around 72% of which are singletons. V shed 5 bases and J 6 bases; nucleotides not matched to a gene: 4. CDR1 is MDHEN and CDR2 is SYDVKM in the germline V gene. CDR3 length: 15 amino acids. The chain couples TRBV28 to TRBJ2-1; 13 bases align to TRBD2. Sequencing was done on a sample of memory CD4+ T cells sorted from blood. Subset in this sample: CD45RA-negative fraction. The receptor's source is a woman aged 25 to 39 in good health. CDR3 region: CASSKLAGGPNEQFF. As DNA, the CDR3 is TGTGCCAGCAGTAAACTAGCGGGAGGGCCCAATGAGCAGTTCTTC.